This T cell receptor (beta chain) was recorded in a study of identifying expanded T cells in peripheral blood. Study outcomes and limitations: Variance in clone template counts between approximately two-week samples significantly increased with total template count across all healthy donors. Over about two and four weeks, about 15 and 18 clones changed, versus roughly 1.2 between replicates.

The method was immunoSEQ multiplex PCR; TCRdb's version includes in-frame clones alone and lacks a portion of them. The table has approximately 90,000 clones, 70% to 90% seen once. Healthy donors had no documented immune events, such as infections, while sampled. With respect to this clone: No antigen is known for it.

This TCR was recovered from a person aged 18-70 years in good health. The sample taken for sequencing was blood.

In DNA, the CDR3 is TGCAGCGTTGCAGCAGGACGAATCTATGGCTACACCTTC. Translating gives CSVAAGRIYGYTF. The chain employs TRBV29-1 and TRBJ1-2; no clear D. Trimming left V 4 bases short and J 4 bases short, with 13 bases between. Germline loops: CDR1 SQVTM, CDR2 ANQGSEA. The CDR3 totals 13 residues. The whole variable domain, remainder taken from reference TRBV29-1 and TRBJ1-2, is SAVISQKPSRDICQRGTSLTIQCQVDSQVTMMFWYRQQPGQSLTLIATANQGSEATYESGFVIDKFPISRPNLTFSTLTVSNMSPEDSSIYLCSVAAGRIYGYTFGSGTRLTVV.